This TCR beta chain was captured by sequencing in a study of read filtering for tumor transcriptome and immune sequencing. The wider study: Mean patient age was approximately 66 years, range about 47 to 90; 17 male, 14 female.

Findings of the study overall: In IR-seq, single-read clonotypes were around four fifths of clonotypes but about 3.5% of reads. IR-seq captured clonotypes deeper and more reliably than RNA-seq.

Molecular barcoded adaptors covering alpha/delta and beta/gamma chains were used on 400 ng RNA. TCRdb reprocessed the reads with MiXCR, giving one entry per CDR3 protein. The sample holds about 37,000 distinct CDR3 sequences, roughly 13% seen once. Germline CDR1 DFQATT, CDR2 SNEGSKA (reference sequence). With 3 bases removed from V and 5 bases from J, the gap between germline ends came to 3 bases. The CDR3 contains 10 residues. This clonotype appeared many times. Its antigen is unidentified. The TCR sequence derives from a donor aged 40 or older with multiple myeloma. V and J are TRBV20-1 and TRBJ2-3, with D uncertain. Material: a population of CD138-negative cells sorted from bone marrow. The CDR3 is CSARGDTQYF. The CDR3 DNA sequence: TGCAGTGCTAGGGGAGATACGCAGTATTTT.